This TCR beta chain came from a study of cytomegalovirus exposure and HLA in healthy donors. The CDR3 covers 15 residues. After removal of 2 bases from V and 0 bases from J, the junction contained 2 bases not matched to a gene. Looked up from germline, CDR1 is SGHRS and CDR2 is YFSETQ. The PCR had 60 Vbeta and 13 Jbeta primers. Sequencing used immunoSEQ multiplex PCR; TCRdb keeps in-frame clones, though not all of them. The sample shows about 240,000 clones, approximately 80% of them seen only once. This clone has a single count. The target antigen is unknown. Regarding the study as a whole: Immune exposure information comprised only CMV serostatus. Researchers reportedly found TCR beta sequences accurately predicted most subjects' HLA-A and HLA-B alleles. Follow-up analysis later connected one missense variant in DCLRE1C with trimming of TCR beta V- and J-genes.

Sequencing was carried out using PBMCs. The sequence was collected from a woman aged 60-70 years in good health and CMV-seropositive. This chain joins TRBV5-1 and TRBJ2-5; 9 bases match TRBD2. CDR3 DNA sequence: TGCGCCAGCAGCTTAGCTAGCGGGAACCAAGAGACCCAGTACTTC. It specifies CASSLASGNQETQYF.